The next 23 T cell receptor beta chains were all read from a single sample in a study of blood T cells in healthy people across ages. Primers used in a second PCR of about 7 to 12 cycles were a sample-barcoded 5' primer and a J-beta primer mix. TCRdb independently ran MiXCR on the 5' RACE reads; one entry per CDR3 protein. The sample lists some 900,000 distinct CDR3 sequences; around 48% were seen once. Sequenced material: blood. Receptors originate from a man in his thirties or forties in good health.

This clonotype occurred a few times. The J gene is TRBJ2-3, the V gene TRBV9, with 11 bases lining up with TRBD2. Germline-derived CDR1 and CDR2 are SGDLS and YYNGEE. J was trimmed by 6 bases and V by 5 bases; bases with no gene match: 5. The CDR3 is 14 residues long. The DNA of the CDR3 is TGTGCCAGCAGTGTGACTAGCGGGACGGATACGCAGTATTTT. Amino acids: CASSVTSGTDTQYF.

This chain connects TRBV14 to TRBJ2-5, with D perhaps matching TRBD1 (5 bases). From germline, CDR1 is SGHDN and CDR2 FVKESK. The V end lost 1 base, the J end lost 4 bases, and 13 bases lay between the germline ends. This CDR3 has 15 residues. CDR3 coding DNA: TGTGCCAGCAGCCAAGGGGGCCCAAGGAGAGAGACCCAGTACTTC. Its protein product is CASSQGGPRRETQYF.

The V gene is TRBV28, the J gene TRBJ2-3; D uncertain. Germline CDR1 reads MDHEN; CDR2 reads SYDVKM. The length of the CDR3 is 15 residues. V dropped 4 bases and J dropped 5 bases, with 16 bases sitting between them. The CDR3 is CASSSLPEMGDTQYF. The CDR3 bases are TGTGCCAGCAGTTCCCTGCCTGAGATGGGAGATACGCAGTATTTT.

The gene calls are TRBV6-2 or TRBV6-3 and TRBJ2-7, with D tentatively TRBD1 (6 bases). With 0 bases removed from V and 9 bases from J, the gap between germline ends came to 9 bases. In germline, CDR1 is MNHEY, CDR2 SVGEGT. The CDR3 is 12 amino acids. Here the CDR3 reads CASSYSGQSQYF. For the CDR3, the DNA is TGTGCCAGCAGTTACTCCGGACAGTCGCAGTACTTC.

The chain recombines TRBV3-1 with TRBJ2-6, with unresolved D. Germline V lookup: CDR1 LGHDT, CDR2 YNNKEL (reference sequence). V was clipped by 1 base and J by 0 bases, with 10 bases between them. This CDR3 has 17 residues. The CDR3 bases are TGTGCCAGCAGCCAAGTAATGGTCCGCTCTGGGGCCAACGTCCTGACTTTC. Amino acid sequence: CASSQVMVRSGANVLTF.

The rearrangement joins TRBV4-3 to TRBJ1-1; tentative D call: TRBD1 (6 bases). The CDR3 is made up of 16 amino acids. Germline CDR1 is LGHNA and CDR2 is YSLEER. V lost 0 bases and J 0 bases, leaving 11 bases between the germline ends. The CDR3 nucleotides are TGCGCCAGCAGCCAAGATGAAAGGGGGTTGAACACTGAAGCTTTCTTT. Protein: CASSQDERGLNTEAFF.

The V gene is TRBV4-1, the J gene TRBJ1-2, with D tentatively TRBD1 (6 bases). The length of the CDR3 is 14 residues. V was clipped by 3 bases and J by 10 bases, with 18 bases between them. From germline, CDR1 is MGHRA and CDR2 YSYEKL. CDR3 region: CASSHERGKAFYTF. The CDR3 DNA follows: TGCGCCAGCAGCCACGAAAGGGGGAAAGCGTTCTACACCTTC.

This clonotype was counted ten times or more. The rearrangement joins TRBV4-2 to TRBJ1-5, with 8 bases identical to TRBD1. The CDR3 has 17 amino acids. In germline, CDR1 is LGHNA, CDR2 YNFKEQ. J was trimmed by 0 bases and V by 0 bases; bases with no gene match: 4. CDR3 nucleotides: TGTGCCAGCAGCCAAGATGGGCAGGGGGCTAGCAATCAGCCCCAGCATTTT. Translating gives CASSQDGQGASNQPQHF.

The chain uses TRBV29-1 and TRBJ1-2; TRBD1 agrees at 7 bases. Losses at the gene ends were 1 base for V and 2 bases for J; bases not matched to a gene: 4. The CDR3 spans 14 residues. The germline V gene has CDR1 SQVTM and CDR2 ANQGSEA. In nucleotides, the CDR3 is TGCAGCGTTGAAGGAGACAGGGCCAACTATGGCTACACCTTC. Translation gives CSVEGDRANYGYTF.

This clonotype showed up just once. J is TRBJ1-1 and V is TRBV25-1; D remains ambiguous. Germline V gene data show CDR1 as MGHDK and CDR2 as SYGVNS. CDR3 length equals 11 residues. The V end was cut by 10 bases, the J end by 6 bases, with 12 bases between. The CDR3 DNA follows: TGTGCCACCGTTCTTAGGGCTGAAGCTTTCTTT. It yields the protein CATVLRAEAFF.

V gene TRBV6-6 combines with J gene TRBJ1-2; 11 bases match TRBD1. J gave up 7 bases and V 5 bases, and 6 bases lay outside the gene matches. CDR1 and CDR2 (germline): MNHNY, SVGAGI (reference sequence). This CDR3 spans 14 amino acids. CDR3 sequence (DNA): TGTGCCAGCAGTCGGGACAGGGGGTTCGGTGGCTACACCTTC. Translating it yields CASSRDRGFGGYTF.

The V call is TRBV7-9, the J call TRBJ2-5; the match to TRBD1 covers 9 bases. The CDR3 is made up of 16 amino acids. J gave up 5 bases and V 5 bases, and 12 bases lay outside the gene matches. Looked up from germline, CDR1 is SEHNR and CDR2 is FQNEAQ (reference sequence). Written as DNA, the CDR3 is TGTGCCAGCAGCCGCCGGGACAGGGTTTTCGGGGAGACCCAGTACTTC. Protein product: CASSRRDRVFGETQYF.

A remark on this clonotype: The junction does not match germline at one end; this may be a read error. The V gene is TRBV27, the J gene TRBJ2-5; D not resolved. CDR1 and CDR2 from the germline V gene are MNHEY and SMNVEV (reference sequence). The CDR3 spans 14 residues. CDR3 protein: CTSSHPMAQETQYF. CDR3 in DNA: TGTACCAGCAGTCACCCGATGGCCCAAGAGACCCAGTACTTC.

The chain links TRBV28 to TRBJ2-7; 7 nucleotides line up with TRBD1. The V and J ends lost 4 bases and 2 bases, in that order; junction bases with no gene match: 8. Germline CDR1 MDHEN, CDR2 SYDVKM. The CDR3 totals 15 residues. The CDR3 DNA follows: TGTGCCAGCAGTTCTCCTGGGGACAGTACCTACGAGCAGTACTTC. Translated: CASSSPGDSTYEQYF.

V and J are TRBV11-3 and TRBJ2-1; 10 bases map to TRBD2. Germline V gene lookup returns CDR1 SGHNT and CDR2 YENEEA. This CDR3 comprises 18 residues. Trimming took 1 base from V and 0 from J; bases not matched to a gene: 6. As DNA, the CDR3 is TGTGCCAGCAGCTTAGGGGCTAGCGGGGGTTTCTCCTACAATGAGCAGTTCTTC. It yields the protein CASSLGASGGFSYNEQFF.

As DNA, the CDR3 is TGTGCCAGCAGTCCCACCTTAACAGGTGGCTACACCTTC. Translation: CASSPTLTGGYTF. J is TRBJ1-2 and V is TRBV12-3 or TRBV12-4; D perhaps matches TRBD1 (5 bases). The CDR3 totals 13 residues. V was pared by 5 bases and J by 7 bases, with 14 bases between.

The J gene is TRBJ2-7, the V gene TRBV20-1, with TRBD2 matching 8 bases. Germline V gene data show CDR1 as DFQATT and CDR2 as SNEGSKA (reference sequence). Trimming removed 1 base from V and 7 bases from J; junction bases left unmatched: 6. The CDR3 spans 13 residues. This CDR3 reads CSARGSGGREQYF. CDR3 nucleotide sequence: TGCAGTGCTAGAGGAAGCGGGGGAAGGGAGCAGTACTTC.

This clonotype was detected a few times. The genes are TRBV7-9 and TRBJ1-2, with TRBD1 as a possible D gene (6 bases). V lost 5 bases and J lost 0, with 13 bases in between. Germline loops: CDR1 SEHNR, CDR2 FQNEAQ (reference sequence). The CDR3 contains 15 residues. Here the CDR3 DNA reads TGTGCCAGCAGCCCCGCGGACAGAGCTAACTATGGCTACACCTTC. Residues: CASSPADRANYGYTF.

In this sample, this clonotype turned up a few times. The J gene is TRBJ2-1, the V gene TRBV20-1; D is undetermined. CDR1 is DFQATT and CDR2 is SNEGSKA in the germline V gene (reference sequence). The CDR3 length is 11 residues. CDR3 residues: CNHFRCQVQFF. Written as DNA, the CDR3 is TGCAACCACTTCCGCTGTCAAGTCCAGTTCTTC.

The chain has TRBV3-1 and TRBJ1-1; D is possibly TRBD1 (6 bases). CDR3 length equals 14 residues. Germline CDR1 reads LGHDT; CDR2 reads YNNKEL (reference sequence). The germline V and J ends were trimmed by 5 bases and 0 bases, with 10 bases remaining between them. The CDR3 bases are TGTGCCAGCAGCGGACAGATTATGAACACTGAAGCTTTCTTT. Amino acid sequence: CASSGQIMNTEAFF. The full variable domain, completed using reference TRBV3-1 and TRBJ1-1, is DTAVSQTPKYLVTQMGNDKSIKCEQNLGHDTMYWYKQDSKKFLKIMFSYNNKELIINETVPNRFSPKSPDKAHLNLHINSLELGDSAVYFCASSGQIMNTEAFFGQGTRLTVV.

The chain employs TRBV6-2 or TRBV6-3 and TRBJ1-4; D is ambiguous. V lost 6 bases and J lost 8, with 13 bases in between. Germline V gene lookup returns CDR1 MNHEY and CDR2 SVGEGT. CDR3 length: 13 amino acids. The DNA for the CDR3 is TGTGCCAGCAGACATCAATTGCGGGAAAAACTGTTTTTT. It translates to CASRHQLREKLFF.

This clonotype turned up a few times. The chain carries TRBV4-1 and TRBJ2-7, with 10 bases matching TRBD2. The CDR3 extends over 17 amino acids. The J segment lost 3 bases and the V segment lost 4 bases, leaving 12 bases of the junction unmatched. The V gene's germline CDR1 is MGHRA and CDR2 YSYEKL. CDR3 nucleotides: TGCGCCAGCAGCCTCCAGGAGACTAGCGGGTTCCACTACGAGCAGTACTTC. Encoded protein: CASSLQETSGFHYEQYF.

The V and J genes are TRBV10-3 and TRBJ1-6; D may be TRBD1 (5 bases). The CDR3 is made up of 13 amino acids. V was pared by 11 bases and J by 10 bases, with 18 bases between. Germline-derived CDR1 and CDR2 are ENHRY and SYGVKD. The CDR3 loop reads CALGQGQDSPLHF. CDR3 DNA sequence: TGTGCCTTAGGGCAGGGCCAAGACTCACCCCTCCACTTT.